The TCR beta chain described here comes from a study of patients and donors after allogeneic stem cell transplantation. This clonotype was observed a few times. Each CDR3 protein gets one entry after TCRdb re-called the RT-PCR reads with MiXCR. Of 800,000 to 1,000,000 distinct CDR3 sequences in the sample, roughly 17% were seen once. This CDR3 has 17 residues. Trimming cost V 4 bases and J 4 bases, with 19 bases left between them. The sequencing sample was made of blood, either unsorted or a sorted T cell fraction (not recorded which). The source of this sequence is a human donor who was either an allogeneic HSCT recipient or a stem cell or donor lymphocyte infusion donor (not recorded which). It is not recorded whose cells these are; they may come from a transplant donor. The chain links TRBV6-7 to TRBJ2-2; tentative D call: TRBD2 (6 bases). TRBV6-7 is annotated as an ORF whose role is uncertain. Here the CDR3 reads CASSCAASVDFTGELFF. The DNA for the CDR3 is TGTGCCAGCAGTTGCGCAGCTAGCGTTGATTTCACCGGGGAGCTGTTTTTT.